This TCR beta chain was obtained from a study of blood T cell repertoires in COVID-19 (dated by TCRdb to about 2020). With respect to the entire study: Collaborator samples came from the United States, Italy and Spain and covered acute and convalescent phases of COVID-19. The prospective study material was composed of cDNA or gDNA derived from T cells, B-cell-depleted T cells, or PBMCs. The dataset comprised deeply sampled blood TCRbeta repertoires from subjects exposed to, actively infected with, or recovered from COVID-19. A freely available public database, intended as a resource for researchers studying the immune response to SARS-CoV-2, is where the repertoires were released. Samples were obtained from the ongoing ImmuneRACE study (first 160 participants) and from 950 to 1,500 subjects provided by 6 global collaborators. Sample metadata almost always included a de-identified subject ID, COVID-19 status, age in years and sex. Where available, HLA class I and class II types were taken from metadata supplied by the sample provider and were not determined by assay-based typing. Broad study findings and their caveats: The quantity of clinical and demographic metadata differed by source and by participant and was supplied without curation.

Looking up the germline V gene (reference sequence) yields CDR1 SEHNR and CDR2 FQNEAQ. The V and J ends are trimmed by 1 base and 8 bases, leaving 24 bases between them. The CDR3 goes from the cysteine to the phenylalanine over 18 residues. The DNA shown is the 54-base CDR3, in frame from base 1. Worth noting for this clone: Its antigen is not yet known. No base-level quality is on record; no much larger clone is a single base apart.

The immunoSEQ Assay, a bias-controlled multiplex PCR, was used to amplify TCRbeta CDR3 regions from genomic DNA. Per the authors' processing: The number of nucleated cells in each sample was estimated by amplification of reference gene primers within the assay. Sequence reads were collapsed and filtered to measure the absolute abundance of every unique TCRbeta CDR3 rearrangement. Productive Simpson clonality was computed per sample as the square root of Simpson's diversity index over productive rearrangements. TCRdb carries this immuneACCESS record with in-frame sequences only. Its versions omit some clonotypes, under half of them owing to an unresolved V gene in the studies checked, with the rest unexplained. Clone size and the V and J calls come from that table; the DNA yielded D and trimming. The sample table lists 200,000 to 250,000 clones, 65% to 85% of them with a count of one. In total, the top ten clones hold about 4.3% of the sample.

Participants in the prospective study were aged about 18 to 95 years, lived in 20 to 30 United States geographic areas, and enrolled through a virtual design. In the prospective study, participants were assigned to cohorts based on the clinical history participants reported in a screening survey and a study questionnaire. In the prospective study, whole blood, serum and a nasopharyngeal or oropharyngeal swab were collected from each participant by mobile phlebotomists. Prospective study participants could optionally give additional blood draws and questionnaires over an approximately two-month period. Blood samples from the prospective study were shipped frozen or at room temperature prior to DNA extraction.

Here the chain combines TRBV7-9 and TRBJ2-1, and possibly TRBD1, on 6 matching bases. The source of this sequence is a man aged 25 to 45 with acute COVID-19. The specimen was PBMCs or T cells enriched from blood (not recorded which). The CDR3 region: CASSLGWDTPNIIHEQFF. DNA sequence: TGTGCCAGCAGCTTAGGTTGGGACACTCCGAATATAATCCATGAGCAGTTCTTC.